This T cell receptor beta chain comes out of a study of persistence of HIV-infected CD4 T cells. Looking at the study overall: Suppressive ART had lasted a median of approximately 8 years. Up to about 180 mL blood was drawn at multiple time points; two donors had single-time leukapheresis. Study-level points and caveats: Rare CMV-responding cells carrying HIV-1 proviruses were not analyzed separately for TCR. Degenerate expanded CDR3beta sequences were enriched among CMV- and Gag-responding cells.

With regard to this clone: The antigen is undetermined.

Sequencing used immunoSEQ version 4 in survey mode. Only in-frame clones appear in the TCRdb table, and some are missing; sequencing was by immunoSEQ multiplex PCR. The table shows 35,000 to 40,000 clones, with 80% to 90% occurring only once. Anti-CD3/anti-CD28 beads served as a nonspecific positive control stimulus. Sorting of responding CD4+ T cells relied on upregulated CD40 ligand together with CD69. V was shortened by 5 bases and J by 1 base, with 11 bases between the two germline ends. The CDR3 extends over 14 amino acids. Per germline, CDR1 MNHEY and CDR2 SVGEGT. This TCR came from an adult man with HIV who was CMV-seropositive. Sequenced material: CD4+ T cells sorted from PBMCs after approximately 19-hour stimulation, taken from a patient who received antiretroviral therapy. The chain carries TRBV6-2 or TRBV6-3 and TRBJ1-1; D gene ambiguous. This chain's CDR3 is CASSTDSQNTEAFF. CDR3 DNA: TGTGCCAGCAGTACGGACTCACAGAACACTGAAGCTTTCTTT.